The 30 T cell receptor beta chains presented below share a single source sample, sequenced in a study of T cells in Graves' hyperthyroidism and ophthalmopathy. RNA transcripts yielded amplified TCR beta CDR3 regions. The HTBI primer set drove a first-round RT-PCR of the TCR CDR3. One entry per CDR3 protein results from TCRdb running MiXCR on the multiplex PCR reads. Of approximately 590,000 distinct CDR3 sequences detected, approximately 14% appear once; the ten largest clones hold under 8%. Material: blood. The receptors stem from a woman aged 30 to 39 with Graves' hyperthyroidism.

About this clonotype: Just one base apart from a much larger clone, this may be a read error. The V and J genes are TRBV3-1 and TRBJ2-1; D may be TRBD1 or TRBD2 (5 bases each). Germline CDR1 and CDR2: LGHDT and YNNKEL (reference sequence). The CDR3 runs to 13 residues. CDR3 in DNA: TGTGCCAGCAGCAAAGAGGGGAGCGATGAGCAGTTCTTC. Amino acids: CASSKEGSDEQFF.

The chain couples TRBV30 to TRBJ1-1; no clear D. The CDR3 spans 11 residues. V was clipped by 8 bases and J by 0 bases, with 7 bases between them. Germline V gene sequence: CDR1 GTSNPN, CDR2 SVGIG (reference sequence). CDR3 amino acids: CARSMNTEAFF. The CDR3 DNA reads TGTGCCCGGTCAATGAACACTGAAGCTTTCTTT.

The table lists this clonotype with many counts. V gene TRBV28 combines with J gene TRBJ2-5; 9 nucleotides line up with TRBD2. In germline, CDR1 is MDHEN, CDR2 SYDVKM. The J segment lost 0 bases and the V segment lost 7 bases, leaving 12 bases of the junction unmatched. This CDR3 has 17 amino acids. The CDR3 loop reads CASTRVRRGGYQETQYF. The CDR3 nucleotides read TGTGCCAGCACGAGGGTACGGCGGGGGGGTTACCAAGAGACCCAGTACTTC.

This clonotype occurred many times. The rearrangement joins TRBV29-1 to TRBJ2-5; D is possibly TRBD1 (5 bases). The CDR3 has 14 residues. Trimming removed 3 bases from V and 0 bases from J, with 11 bases in between. CDR1 SQVTM and CDR2 ANQGSEA come from the germline V gene. CDR3 sequence: CSVEWGRDQETQYF. In DNA, the CDR3 is TGCAGCGTTGAGTGGGGCAGGGACCAAGAGACCCAGTACTTC.

This clonotype was counted ten times or more. The chain employs TRBV20-1 and TRBJ2-7; TRBD1 matches 8 bases. The trim removed 0 bases at V and 3 bases at J, leaving 10 bases unmatched. The CDR3 contains 16 residues. The germline V gene encodes CDR1 DFQATT and CDR2 SNEGSKA (reference sequence). The CDR3 here is CSARDPDRARGYEQYF. In nucleotides, the CDR3 is TGCAGTGCTAGAGACCCGGACAGGGCCAGGGGCTACGAGCAGTACTTC.

In this sample, this clonotype turned up many times. The chain couples TRBV12-3 or TRBV12-4 to TRBJ2-5; 7 bases match TRBD1. J gave up 5 bases and V 2 bases, and 8 bases lay outside the gene matches. The CDR3 is 15 amino acids. The CDR3 bases are TGTGCCAGCAGTTTAAGTAGGGGGCTGTGGGAGACCCAGTACTTC. Translating gives CASSLSRGLWETQYF.

This clonotype was detected many times. The DNA for the CDR3 is TGCAGTGCTAAGGGTAGCAGAGACTACGAGCAGTACTTC. It translates to CSAKGSRDYEQYF. This sequence joins TRBV20-1 and TRBJ2-7; D gene uncertain. CDR1 is DFQATT and CDR2 is SNEGSKA in the germline V gene (reference sequence). This CDR3 has 13 amino acids. V shed 4 bases and J shed 3 bases, with 13 bases lying between them.

V is TRBV10-3 and J is TRBJ2-1; D not certain. V lost 5 bases to trimming and J lost 1 base, with 9 bases between them. This CDR3 is built from 14 residues. Germline-derived CDR1 and CDR2 are ENHRY and SYGVKD. The CDR3 loop is CAISQSGSYNEQFF. The CDR3, as DNA: TGTGCCATCAGTCAATCCGGGTCCTACAATGAGCAGTTCTTC.

This clonotype appeared many times. The chain joins TRBV11-1 to TRBJ2-3; possible D gene TRBD2, 6 bases. V dropped 5 bases and J dropped 4 bases, with 16 bases sitting between them. CDR3 length: 15 amino acids. Germline V CDR1 and CDR2: SGHAT, FQDESV (reference sequence). The CDR3 is CASSPPGLSPDTQYF. CDR3 nucleotide sequence: TGTGCCAGCAGCCCGCCGGGACTCTCCCCAGATACGCAGTATTTT.

This clonotype was recorded at least ten times. This sequence joins TRBV6-1 and TRBJ2-5, with 9 bases fitting TRBD2. Germline V gene sequence: CDR1 MNHNS, CDR2 SASEGT. The CDR3 is 14 amino acids. The V gene end was trimmed by 7 bases and the J gene end by 4 bases; junction bases not matched to a gene: 7. CDR3 residues: CASTRAGGGETQYF. For the CDR3, the DNA is TGTGCCAGCACTCGGGCGGGAGGGGGAGAGACCCAGTACTTC.

This clonotype turned up a few times. One end of the junction does not line up with germline, which may come from a read error. The CDR3 DNA reads as TGCGCCAGCCGTGAGGGGCGGCGCACCGGGGAGCTGTTTTTT. Its translation: CASREGRRTGELFF. The chain employs TRBV10-1 and TRBJ2-2; perhaps D is TRBD1 or TRBD2 (5 bases each). The CDR3 covers 14 residues. Germline loops: CDR1 WNHNN, CDR2 SYGVQD (reference sequence).

This clonotype was counted at least ten times. The chain recombines TRBV11-2 with TRBJ2-5; D is perhaps TRBD1 (6 bases). The CDR3 totals 15 residues. V was cut by 5 bases and J by 5 bases, with 18 bases left in between. Germline V gene lookup returns CDR1 SGHAT and CDR2 FQNNGV. CDR3 coding DNA: TGTGCCAGCAGCGTCACAGGGATGATGTGGGAGACCCAGTACTTC. Its translation: CASSVTGMMWETQYF. The whole variable domain, filled in from reference TRBV11-2 and TRBJ2-5, reads EAGVAQSPRYKIIEKRQSVAFWCNPISGHATLYWYQQILGQGPKLLIQFQNNGVVDDSQLPKDRFSAERLKGVDSTLKIQPAKLEDSAVYLCASSVTGMMWETQYFGPGTRLLVL.

This clonotype was observed at least ten times. The V call is TRBV5-1, the J call TRBJ1-4, with D perhaps matching TRBD1 (6 bases). Germline V gene data show CDR1 as SGHRS and CDR2 as YFSETQ. The ends were cut back, 6 bases at V and 8 bases at J, with 17 bases in the middle. The CDR3 is made up of 14 amino acids. The CDR3 reads CASTGRGGGEKLFF. The CDR3 DNA follows: TGCGCCAGCACGGGCAGGGGAGGGGGAGAAAAACTGTTTTTT.

This clonotype appeared many times. The chain combines TRBV5-1 with TRBJ2-3; no definite D call. The CDR3 consists of 16 residues. Germline assignment: CDR1 SGHRS and CDR2 YFSETQ. Trimming removed 4 bases from V and 0 bases from J, with 15 bases in between. The CDR3 sequence: CASSVPGQSSTDTQYF. The CDR3 nucleotides read TGCGCCAGCAGCGTCCCGGGTCAATCTAGCACAGATACGCAGTATTTT.

This clonotype was observed many times. This chain uses TRBV7-9 with TRBJ2-1; TRBD2 agrees at 8 bases. This CDR3 has 14 amino acids. Looked up from germline, CDR1 is SEHNR and CDR2 is FQNEAQ (reference sequence). V lost 5 bases to trimming and J lost 7 bases; unmatched junction nucleotides: 7. CDR3 residues: CASSAGLGLNEQFF. CDR3 nucleotides: TGTGCCAGCAGCGCGGGACTAGGATTAAATGAGCAGTTCTTC.

The table lists this clonotype with many counts. For the CDR3, the DNA is TGTGCCAGCTCCGGGACCGAGGGCACTGAAGCTTTCTTT. Amino acids: CASSGTEGTEAFF. The rearrangement links TRBV18 to TRBJ1-1, with D maybe TRBD1 (5 bases). The CDR3 contains 13 residues. CDR1 KGHSH and CDR2 LQKENI come from the germline V gene. Trimming pared 6 bases from V and 4 bases from J, leaving 12 bases between.

The chain combines TRBV4-1 with TRBJ2-1; perhaps TRBD2 as D (7 bases). The ends were cut back, 0 bases at V and 12 bases at J, with 15 bases in the middle. The CDR3 spans 14 residues. The germline CDR1 and CDR2 sequences are MGHRA and YSYEKL. The CDR3 reads CASSQDGGATGQFF. CDR3 bases: TGCGCCAGCAGCCAAGATGGGGGGGCGACAGGGCAGTTCTTC.

At least ten counts were recorded for this clonotype. This chain links TRBV20-1 with TRBJ2-1; D is undetermined. With 0 bases removed from V and 8 bases from J, the gap between germline ends came to 11 bases. The CDR3 is made up of 13 amino acids. Per germline, CDR1 DFQATT and CDR2 SNEGSKA (reference sequence). The CDR3 protein is CSARDRAIYEQFF. The CDR3 DNA reads TGCAGTGCTAGAGATCGGGCGATCTATGAGCAGTTCTTC.

This clonotype was seen repeatedly, ten times or more. The chain employs TRBV29-1 and TRBJ2-1, with 12 nucleotides matching TRBD2. The CDR3 is 17 residues long. J was trimmed by 0 bases and V by 1 base; bases with no gene match: 4. Germline lookup yields CDR1 SQVTM and CDR2 ANQGSEA. The CDR3 loop is CSVEATSGGSSYNEQFF. In DNA form, the CDR3 reads TGCAGCGTTGAAGCGACTAGCGGGGGCAGCTCCTACAATGAGCAGTTCTTC.

This clonotype turned up a few times. The gene calls are TRBV24-1 and TRBJ1-2, with 7 bases fitting TRBD1. The germline V gene encodes CDR1 KGHDR and CDR2 SFDVKD. The CDR3 runs to 14 residues. The junction had 4 bases not matched to a gene; V was cut back by 2 bases and J by 5 bases. CDR3 sequence: CATSDYRGTYGYTF. CDR3 nucleotide sequence: TGTGCCACCAGTGATTACAGGGGAACTTATGGCTACACCTTC.

This clonotype was observed at least ten times. V is TRBV7-9 and J is TRBJ1-1; D unclear. CDR1 and CDR2 (germline): SEHNR, FQNEAQ (reference sequence). The length of the CDR3 is 12 residues. Trimming cost V 3 bases and J 4 bases, with 6 bases left between them. The CDR3 loop reads CASSFWGTEAFF. For the CDR3, the DNA is TGTGCCAGCAGCTTTTGGGGCACTGAAGCTTTCTTT.

Many counts were recorded for this clonotype. This chain links TRBV12-3 or TRBV12-4 with TRBJ2-2, with D unclear. V dropped 3 bases and J dropped 0 bases, with 8 bases sitting between them. The CDR3 runs to 15 residues. Here the CDR3 reads CASSFSGSNTGELFF. The CDR3 nucleotides are TGTGCCAGCAGTTTTTCCGGATCGAACACCGGGGAGCTGTTTTTT.

The rearrangement links TRBV3-1 to TRBJ1-3; no clear D gene. In germline, CDR1 is LGHDT, CDR2 YNNKEL (reference sequence). Trimming shortened V by 3 bases and J by 4 bases, and 7 bases separated the two germline ends. This CDR3 contains 13 residues. The CDR3 here is CASSQGHGNTIYF. In nucleotides, the CDR3 is TGTGCCAGCAGCCAGGGCCACGGAAACACCATATATTTT.

This clonotype was counted at least ten times. The rearrangement joins TRBV20-1 to TRBJ1-3; no clear D gene. Germline CDR1 is DFQATT and CDR2 is SNEGSKA (reference sequence). V was cut by 6 bases and J by 7 bases, with 10 bases left in between. The CDR3 has 11 residues. The CDR3 loop reads CSAALFNTIYF. The CDR3 DNA reads TGCAGTGCGGCTTTGTTCAACACCATATATTTT.

V usage is TRBV30 and J usage is TRBJ2-7; 7 bases are a match to TRBD2. This CDR3 region has 15 residues. Losses at the gene ends were 0 bases for V and 0 bases for J; bases not matched to a gene: 5. The germline CDR1 and CDR2 sequences are GTSNPN and SVGIG (reference sequence). The CDR3 sequence: CAWSVRTRGSYEQYF. For the CDR3, the DNA is TGTGCCTGGAGTGTACGGACTAGAGGCTCCTACGAGCAGTACTTC.

This clonotype occurred a few times. CDR3 nucleotide sequence: TGTGCCAGCAGTGAAACGTATATGGGGGGAAGGGCAGATACGCAGTATTTT. It codes for CASSETYMGGRADTQYF. The chain couples TRBV2 to TRBJ2-3; D may be TRBD2 (6 bases). The CDR3 sequence is 17 residues long. Germline V CDR1 and CDR2: SNHLY, FYNNEI. V lost 2 bases and J 4 bases, leaving 19 bases between the germline ends.

This clonotype was recorded at least ten times. The rearrangement links TRBV5-1 to TRBJ1-1; a weak D match, TRBD1 (6 bases). The germline gives CDR1 SGHRS, CDR2 YFSETQ. Trimming shortened V by 6 bases and J by 4 bases, and 19 bases separated the two germline ends. This CDR3 is built from 15 residues. Here the CDR3 reads CASNQFRGRGTEAFF. The CDR3, as DNA: TGCGCCAGCAACCAATTCAGGGGTCGGGGCACTGAAGCTTTCTTT.

The chain employs TRBV7-2 and TRBJ1-5, with D possibly being TRBD1 (6 bases). V lost 2 bases, J lost 2 bases, and 10 bases lay in between. The germline gives CDR1 SGHTA, CDR2 FQGNSA. The CDR3 length is 15 residues. CDR3 sequence: CASSLLDSGNQPQHF. The CDR3 bases are TGTGCCAGCAGCTTATTGGACAGCGGCAATCAGCCCCAGCATTTT.

The chain employs TRBV9 and TRBJ1-1; D unresolved. V was cut by 4 bases and J by 3 bases, with 19 bases left in between. The CDR3 totals 16 residues. Germline assignment: CDR1 SGDLS and CDR2 YYNGEE. Written as DNA, the CDR3 is TGTGCCAGCAGCCCAGGTAGGGTTTCCGAGGACACTGAAGCTTTCTTT. Its protein product is CASSPGRVSEDTEAFF.

This clonotype was counted ten times or more. This rearrangement joins TRBV30 to TRBJ1-1; no clear D gene. This CDR3 comprises 14 residues. V was shortened by 0 bases and J by 1 base, with 9 bases between the two germline ends. CDR1 is GTSNPN, CDR2 SVGIG, per germline (reference sequence). CDR3 residues: CAWSVPERNTEAFF. In DNA, the CDR3 is TGTGCCTGGAGTGTACCAGAGAGGAACACTGAAGCTTTCTTT.